This TCR beta chain was observed in a study of T cells after yellow fever vaccination. Study-wide findings and caveats: FACS-sorted repertoires could harbor abundant contaminating bulk-population clonotypes. Relatively few clonotypes were ones that appeared in both CD4 and CD8 compartments. Primary-vaccination clones mostly resurfaced post-booster (around 95% CD4, more than 80% CD8).

This CDR3 has 11 residues. Germline loops: CDR1 SGHRS, CDR2 YFSETQ. Trimming took 3 bases from V and 3 from J, leaving 4 bases between them. The 5'RACE template-switching step produced TCR cDNA and added a universal primer site and UMIs. TCRdb re-analysed the 5' RACE reads in MiXCR, keeping a single row per CDR3 protein. The sample shows more than 250,000 distinct CDR3 sequences, approximately 7% of them seen only once. Points on this clonotype: What it recognizes is unknown.

Sequencing used PBMCs, obtained around 45 days after the first yellow fever vaccination. The chain uses TRBV5-1 and TRBJ2-7; D not certain. The sequence was obtained from a young man who received the YFV17D yellow fever vaccine. CDR3 in DNA: TGCGCCAGCAGCTCCTTCTACGAGCAGTACTTC. Translation gives CASSSFYEQYF.